This entry is about one T cell receptor beta chain. Its antigen is unidentified. Germline is not matched at one junction end, which may reflect a read error. Assembly of TCR beta libraries relied on iRepertoire HTBI primers together with Arm-PCR of CDR3 regions. TCRdb fed the multiplex PCR reads into MiXCR, producing one record per CDR3 protein. The profile shows under 450,000 distinct CDR3 sequences, 20% to 25% of them singletons. This record comes from a study of regulatory T cells in long-lasting Graves disease. Study observations and caveats: Authors noted too few samples as a limitation.

From germline, CDR1 is SQVTM and CDR2 ANQGSEA. The CDR3 consists of 15 residues. This sample's time point: persistent/refractory GD, antithyroid drugs over 5 years with positive TRAb. Making the TCR library involved RNA that had been extracted from PBMCs. The chain uses TRBV29-1 and TRBJ2-7; tentatively, D is TRBD1 or TRBD2 (6 bases each). This TCR was sampled from a female donor with Graves disease. This specimen was peripheral blood mononuclear cells (PBMCs), taken when the disease was refractory, from a patient treated with antithyroid drugs. CDR3 region: CSAGGGGGGSYVQYF. The CDR3 DNA sequence: TGCAGCGCCGGGGGTGGGGGCGGCGGCTCCTACGTGCAGTACTTC.